This T cell receptor (beta chain) derives from a study of T cell responses to AZD1222 COVID-19 vaccine. Whole-study findings and limits: With dominance at 160-218 and 743-854, vaccine-associated CD4 TCRs spanned spike. Two doses of AZD1222 preceded a rise in Spike-specific TCR breadth and depth. Donors were largely white British and mainly female; clonal diversity was possibly underestimated. Samples come after the peak T cell response, not at day 14.

Germline V gene lookup returns CDR1 SGHNT and CDR2 YYREEE (reference sequence). V shed 7 bases, J shed 6 bases, and the junction held 7 bases outside the gene matches. CDR3 size: 14 residues. Assay: immunoSEQ multiplex PCR; the TCRdb copy retains only in-frame clones and omits some. The table includes around 140,000 clones, roughly 92% detected once. A single count supports this clone. Its antigen is undetermined. The clonotype was recovered from an adult in good health. The chain couples TRBV5-4 to TRBJ2-1; 10 bases match TRBD2. The starting material was peripheral blood, obtained on day 0 of AZD1222 vaccination. CDR3 in amino acids: CASEGGLAFNEQFF. For the CDR3, the DNA is TGTGCCAGCGAAGGGGGACTAGCGTTCAATGAGCAGTTCTTC.